What follows is one T cell receptor (beta chain) and its context. Antigen unknown. The treatment is: treatment-naive control, cytoreductive nephrectomy. The data stem from a study of radiation and T cells in renal cell carcinoma. Findings and caveats of the study: Irradiated tumors had higher TCR clonality than control tumors.

The protocol was immunoSEQ multiplex PCR, while the TCRdb copy is restricted to in-frame clones and leaves out a portion. The sample has 19,000 or so clones, approximately 59% seen once. The receptor was derived from a man aged 50 to 59 with renal cell carcinoma. Sequenced material: tumor tissue, taken from a patient whose treatment was nephrectomy without radiotherapy.

CDR3 region: CASSYYSSYEQYF. The CDR3 DNA reads TGTGCCAGCAGTTATTACAGTTCCTACGAGCAGTACTTC. The chain combines TRBV6-6 with TRBJ2-7, with D uncertain. CDR3 size: 13 residues. The germline gives CDR1 MNHNY, CDR2 SVGAGI (reference sequence). The V and J ends lost 3 bases and 1 base respectively, with 7 bases between them.